These 18 T cell receptor beta chains were sequenced from one sample in a study of shared clonotypes between healthy human individuals. Generated by immunoSEQ multiplex PCR, the TCRdb table keeps only in-frame clones and is missing some. The table lists around 550,000 clones, 90% to 95% of them singletons. CD8 cells classed as naive were CD45RO-negative and positively selected for CCR7, excluding terminally differentiated effector memory CD45RA+ cells. Sequencing was carried out using naive CD8+ T cells sorted from blood. These receptors came from a young woman in good health.

The chain links TRBV4-2 to TRBJ2-7; 7 bases are shared with TRBD2. There are 15 residues in the CDR3. J was trimmed by 3 bases and V by 4 bases; bases with no gene match: 9. Germline CDR1 and CDR2: LGHNA and YNFKEQ. The CDR3 is CASSLPREGGYEQYF. CDR3 in DNA: TGTGCCAGCAGCCTCCCCAGGGAGGGAGGCTACGAGCAGTACTTC.

This chain joins TRBV6-1 and TRBJ2-7; D remains unclear. From germline, CDR1 is MNHNS and CDR2 SASEGT. The CDR3 runs to 16 residues. The germline V and J ends were trimmed by 3 bases and 4 bases, with 19 bases remaining between them. The CDR3 sequence is CASSDIVGQLSYEQYF. CDR3 nucleotide sequence: TGTGCCAGCAGTGATATCGTAGGGCAGTTATCTTACGAGCAGTACTTC.

The J gene is TRBJ2-5, the V gene TRBV15; TRBD2 agrees at 8 bases. The CDR3 has 15 residues. CDR1 and CDR2 from the germline V gene are LNHNV and YYDKDF (reference sequence). V lost 0 bases, J lost 9 bases, and 9 bases stayed unmatched. CDR3 sequence reads: CATSRDREGYAAQYF. The CDR3, as DNA: TGTGCCACCAGCAGAGATCGGGAGGGGTACGCGGCCCAGTACTTC.

The chain links TRBV7-2 to TRBJ2-7; 7 bases agree with TRBD2. The CDR3 length is 14 residues. CDR1 is SGHTA and CDR2 is FQGNSA in the germline V gene. The trim removed 5 bases at V and 6 bases at J, leaving 10 bases unmatched. The DNA of the CDR3 is TGTGCCAGCAGCATTAGCGGGCCGGGGGGCGAGCAGTACTTC. It specifies CASSISGPGGEQYF.

This chain uses TRBV7-2 with TRBJ2-7; either TRBD1 or TRBD2 may fit D (5 bases each). Germline V gives CDR1 SGHTA, CDR2 FQGNSA. V lost 3 bases and J lost 3, with 12 bases in between. The CDR3 contains 14 residues. The CDR3 bases are TGTGCCAGCAGCTTTGAGGGGATCGGCTACGAGCAGTACTTC. It specifies CASSFEGIGYEQYF.

The chain joins TRBV28 to TRBJ2-7; no clear D gene. Trimming left V 6 bases short and J 3 bases short, with 18 bases between. This CDR3 has 15 amino acids. CDR1 is MDHEN, CDR2 SYDVKM, per germline. The CDR3 protein is CASSLGLGRSYEQYF. The CDR3 DNA is TGTGCCAGCAGCTTAGGCCTGGGCAGGAGCTACGAGCAGTACTTC.

The chain joins TRBV28 to TRBJ2-7; D possibly uses TRBD1 or TRBD2 (5 bases each). Germline assignment: CDR1 MDHEN and CDR2 SYDVKM. This CDR3 spans 23 amino acids. Trimming cost V 3 bases and J 2 bases, with 38 bases left between them. The CDR3 region is CASSFRGIGPGKLSLGIAYEQYF. CDR3 coding DNA: TGTGCCAGCAGTTTCCGGGGCATCGGTCCGGGCAAGCTAAGCCTAGGAATTGCCTACGAGCAGTACTTC.

This chain uses TRBV7-8 with TRBJ2-3; TRBD2 matches at 9 bases. From germline, CDR1 is SGHVS and CDR2 FQNEAQ. J gave up 5 bases and V 1 base, and 7 bases lay outside the gene matches. The CDR3 extends over 16 amino acids. The CDR3 sequence is CASSLVGSGRQDTQYF. CDR3 nucleotides: TGTGCCAGCAGCTTAGTGGGTAGCGGGAGACAAGATACGCAGTATTTT.

This clone has just one count. The V call is TRBV14, the J call TRBJ2-1, with TRBD2 matching over 11 bases. Germline V lookup: CDR1 SGHDN, CDR2 FVKESK. V shed 3 bases, J shed 5 bases, and the junction held 3 bases outside the gene matches. The CDR3 extends over 15 amino acids. The CDR3 is CASSQGLAENNEQFF. Written as DNA, the CDR3 is TGTGCCAGCAGCCAGGGACTAGCGGAGAACAATGAGCAGTTCTTC.

This chain connects TRBV11-2 to TRBJ2-7, with D perhaps TRBD1 or TRBD2 (5 bases each). The germline V gene encodes CDR1 SGHAT and CDR2 FQNNGV. This CDR3 has 15 amino acids. V was shortened by 0 bases and J by 6 bases, with 15 bases between the two germline ends. The CDR3 nucleotides are TGTGCCAGCAGCTTAGATGGGGGTTGGGGCCTCGAGCAGTACTTC. Its protein is CASSLDGGWGLEQYF. The entire variable domain, with the rest obtained from reference TRBV11-2 and TRBJ2-7, is as follows: EAGVAQSPRYKIIEKRQSVAFWCNPISGHATLYWYQQILGQGPKLLIQFQNNGVVDDSQLPKDRFSAERLKGVDSTLKIQPAKLEDSAVYLCASSLDGGWGLEQYFGPGTRLTVT.

V usage is TRBV13 and J usage is TRBJ2-7, with 10 bases lining up with TRBD1. CDR3 length: 17 residues. With 4 bases clipped from V and 6 bases from J, the junction kept 15 bases outside the gene matches. In germline, CDR1 is PRHDT, CDR2 FYEKMQ (reference sequence). CDR3 nucleotides: TGTGCCAGCAGCTCAGCCGCGGTTGACAGGGGGCCGGGCGAGCAGTACTTC. This translates into CASSSAAVDRGPGEQYF. Combining the CDR3 with reference TRBV13 and TRBJ2-7 gives the whole variable domain AAGVIQSPRHLIKEKRETATLKCYPIPRHDTVYWYQQGPGQDPQFLISFYEKMQSDKGSIPDRFSAQQFSDYHSELNMSSLELGDSALYFCASSSAAVDRGPGEQYFGPGTRLTVT.

The chain is built from TRBV29-1 and TRBJ2-1; D is unresolved. V was clipped by 5 bases and J by 5 bases, with 19 bases between them. Germline CDR1 is SQVTM and CDR2 is ANQGSEA. The CDR3 loop spans 15 amino acids. CDR3 loop: CSVHPDLLPNNEQFF. The CDR3 DNA is TGCAGCGTTCACCCCGACTTGCTCCCTAACAATGAGCAGTTCTTC.

The V gene is TRBV19, the J gene TRBJ1-5; D ambiguous. V lost 3 bases to trimming and J lost 0 bases, with 9 bases between them. Germline V gene sequence: CDR1 LNHDA, CDR2 SQIVND (reference sequence). The CDR3 length is 15 residues. The CDR3, as DNA: TGTGCCAGTAGTATCGGGTTCTATAGCAATCAGCCCCAGCATTTT. It yields the protein CASSIGFYSNQPQHF.

This sequence joins TRBV27 and TRBJ2-1, with D uncertain. Per the germline V gene, CDR1 is MNHEY and CDR2 is SMNVEV (reference sequence). V gave up 2 bases and J gave up 7 bases, with 15 bases separating them. The CDR3 has 15 amino acids. For the CDR3, the DNA is TGTGCCAGCAGTTTACCGTCTTCAAGTCATAATGAGCAGTTCTTC. It encodes CASSLPSSSHNEQFF.

The chain carries TRBV27 and TRBJ1-2, with D possibly TRBD1 on 6 matching bases. The CDR3 length is 14 residues. V was pared by 3 bases and J by 2 bases, with 10 bases between. Germline CDR1 reads MNHEY; CDR2 reads SMNVEV (reference sequence). The DNA of the CDR3 is TGTGCCAGCAGTTTTGGGGGGCCGAACTATGGCTACACCTTC. Translating it yields CASSFGGPNYGYTF.

The table lists this clone with a count of one. This CDR3 is also generated by other DNA sequences in the sample. The CDR3 DNA is TGTGCCAGCAGTTTTACGGGGACCTACGAGCAGTACTTC. This translates into CASSFTGTYEQYF. V is TRBV27 and J is TRBJ2-7; perhaps TRBD2 as D (5 bases). The germline V gene has CDR1 MNHEY and CDR2 SMNVEV (reference sequence). The CDR3 is 13 amino acids. V lost 3 bases, J lost 2 bases, and 8 bases lay in between.

The V gene is TRBV10-3, the J gene TRBJ1-6; possible D gene TRBD1, 6 bases. The CDR3 is 13 amino acids. V dropped 11 bases and J dropped 6 bases, with 14 bases sitting between them. CDR1 ENHRY and CDR2 SYGVKD come from the germline V gene. CDR3 sequence: CAVSEGGNSPLHF. In DNA form, the CDR3 reads TGTGCCGTCTCAGAAGGGGGTAATTCACCCCTCCACTTT.

The rearrangement uses TRBV4-1 and TRBJ2-3; 8 nucleotides agree with TRBD1. The CDR3 is made up of 16 amino acids. Germline trimming cut 4 bases from V and 1 base from J; bases unmatched to any gene: 7. Germline V gene lookup returns CDR1 MGHRA and CDR2 YSYEKL. CDR3 region: CASSPPPDRGTDTQYF. CDR3 nucleotide sequence: TGCGCCAGCAGCCCCCCCCCGGACAGGGGCACAGATACGCAGTATTTT.